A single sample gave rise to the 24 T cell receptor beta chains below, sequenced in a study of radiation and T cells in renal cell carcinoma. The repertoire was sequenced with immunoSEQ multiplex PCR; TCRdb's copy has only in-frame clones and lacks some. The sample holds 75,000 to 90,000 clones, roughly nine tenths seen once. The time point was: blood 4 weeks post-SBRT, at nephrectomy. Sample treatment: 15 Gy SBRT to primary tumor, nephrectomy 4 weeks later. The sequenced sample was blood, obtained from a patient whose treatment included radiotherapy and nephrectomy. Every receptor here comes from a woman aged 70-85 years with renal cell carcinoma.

The CDR3 DNA is TGTGCCAGCAGCCCTCAGCCTGGGGCCCTAAACATTCAGTACTTC. Translation: CASSPQPGALNIQYF. This sequence joins TRBV7-3 and TRBJ2-4; possibly TRBD1 for D (5 bases). This CDR3 has 15 amino acids. Germline V gene data show CDR1 as SGHTA and CDR2 as FQGTGA. V dropped 5 bases and J dropped 6 bases, with 17 bases sitting between them.

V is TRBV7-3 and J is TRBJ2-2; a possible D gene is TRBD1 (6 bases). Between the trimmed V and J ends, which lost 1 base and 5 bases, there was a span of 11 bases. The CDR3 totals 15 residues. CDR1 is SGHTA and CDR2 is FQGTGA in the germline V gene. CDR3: CASSLNPQGTGELFF. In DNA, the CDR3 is TGTGCCAGCAGCTTAAACCCGCAGGGGACCGGGGAGCTGTTTTTT.

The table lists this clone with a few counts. The CDR3 sequence: CAWRPTGEKLFF. The DNA for the CDR3 is TGTGCCTGGAGGCCAACGGGGGAAAAACTGTTTTTT. The chain has TRBV30 and TRBJ1-4; D unclear. Per germline, CDR1 GTSNPN and CDR2 SVGIG (reference sequence). Trimming took off 3 bases at V and 8 bases at J, with 10 bases between the two ends. CDR3 length equals 12 residues.

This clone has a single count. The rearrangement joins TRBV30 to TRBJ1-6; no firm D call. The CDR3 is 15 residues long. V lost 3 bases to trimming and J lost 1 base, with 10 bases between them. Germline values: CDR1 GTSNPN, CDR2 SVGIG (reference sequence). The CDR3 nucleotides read TGTGCCTGGAGCCCAGGTTTATCCTATAATTCACCCCTCCACTTT. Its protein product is CAWSPGLSYNSPLHF.

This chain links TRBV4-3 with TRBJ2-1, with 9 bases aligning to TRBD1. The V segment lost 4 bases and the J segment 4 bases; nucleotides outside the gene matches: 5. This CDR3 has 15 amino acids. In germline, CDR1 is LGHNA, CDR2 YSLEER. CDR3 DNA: TGCGCCAGCAGCCCTCGGGACAGGGCTTACAATGAGCAGTTCTTC. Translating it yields CASSPRDRAYNEQFF.

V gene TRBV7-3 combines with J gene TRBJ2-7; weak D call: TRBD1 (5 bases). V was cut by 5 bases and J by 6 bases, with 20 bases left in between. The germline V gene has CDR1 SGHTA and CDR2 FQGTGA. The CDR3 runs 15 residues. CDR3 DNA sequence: TGTGCCAGCAGCCACCAGGGATTCCCGATCTGCGAGCAGTACTTC. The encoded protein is CASSHQGFPICEQYF.

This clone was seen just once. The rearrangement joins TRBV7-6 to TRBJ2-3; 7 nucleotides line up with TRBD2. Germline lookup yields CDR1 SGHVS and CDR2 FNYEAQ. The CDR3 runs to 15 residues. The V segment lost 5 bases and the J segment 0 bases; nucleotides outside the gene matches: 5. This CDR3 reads CASSPSGISTDTQYF. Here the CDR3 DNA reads TGTGCCAGCAGCCCAAGCGGGATTAGCACAGATACGCAGTATTTT.

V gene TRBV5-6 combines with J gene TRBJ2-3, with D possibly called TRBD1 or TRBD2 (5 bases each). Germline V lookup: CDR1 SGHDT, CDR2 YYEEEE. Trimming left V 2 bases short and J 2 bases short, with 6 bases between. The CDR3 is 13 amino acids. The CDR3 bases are TGTGCCAGCAGCTTCGGGGCCACAGATACGCAGTATTTT. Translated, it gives CASSFGATDTQYF.

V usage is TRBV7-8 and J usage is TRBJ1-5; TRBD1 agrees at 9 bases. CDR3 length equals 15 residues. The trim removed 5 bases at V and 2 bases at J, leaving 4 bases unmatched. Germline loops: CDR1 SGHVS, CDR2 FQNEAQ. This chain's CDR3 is CASSPQGAGNQPQHF. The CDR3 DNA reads TGTGCCAGCAGCCCACAGGGGGCAGGCAATCAGCCCCAGCATTTT.

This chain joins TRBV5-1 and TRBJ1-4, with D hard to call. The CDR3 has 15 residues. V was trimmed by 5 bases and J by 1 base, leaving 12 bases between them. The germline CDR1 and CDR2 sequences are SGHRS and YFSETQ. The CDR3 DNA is TGCGCCAGCAGTGCGGTCCCTGGAACTAATGAAAAACTGTTTTTT. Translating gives CASSAVPGTNEKLFF.

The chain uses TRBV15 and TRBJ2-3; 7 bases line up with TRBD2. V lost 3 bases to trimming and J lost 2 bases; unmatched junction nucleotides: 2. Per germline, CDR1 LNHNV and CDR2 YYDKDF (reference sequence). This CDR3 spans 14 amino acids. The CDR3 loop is CATSRGGVTDTQYF. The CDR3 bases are TGTGCCACCAGCAGGGGGGGGGTCACAGATACGCAGTATTTT.

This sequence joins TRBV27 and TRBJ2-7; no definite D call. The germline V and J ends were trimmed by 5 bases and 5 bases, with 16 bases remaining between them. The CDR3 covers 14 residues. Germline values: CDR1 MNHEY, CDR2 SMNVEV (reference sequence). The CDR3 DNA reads TGTGCCAGCAGTCCACGAACCTTCCCCAACGAGCAGTACTTC. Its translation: CASSPRTFPNEQYF.

The CDR3: CASSRGEKLFF. CDR3 nucleotide sequence: TGTGCCAGCTCCCGCGGGGAAAAACTGTTTTTT. The chain carries TRBV18 and TRBJ1-4; the D is unclear. The germline V and J ends were trimmed by 6 bases and 8 bases, with 7 bases remaining between them. Germline V lookup: CDR1 KGHSH, CDR2 LQKENI. The CDR3 has 11 residues.

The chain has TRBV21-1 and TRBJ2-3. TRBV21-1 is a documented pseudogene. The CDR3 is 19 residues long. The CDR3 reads CASSPHVGKGPIGTDTQYF. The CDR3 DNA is TGTGCCAGCAGCCCTCATGTAGGAAAGGGACCCATAGGGACAGATACGCAGTATTTT.

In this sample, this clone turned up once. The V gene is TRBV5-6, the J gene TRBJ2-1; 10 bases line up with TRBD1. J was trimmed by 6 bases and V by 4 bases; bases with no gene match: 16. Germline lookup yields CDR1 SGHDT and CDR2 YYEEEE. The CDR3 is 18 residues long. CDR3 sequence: CASSPLSGTGVVTNEQFF. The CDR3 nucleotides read TGTGCCAGCAGCCCCCTCTCCGGGACAGGGGTAGTGACCAATGAGCAGTTCTTC.

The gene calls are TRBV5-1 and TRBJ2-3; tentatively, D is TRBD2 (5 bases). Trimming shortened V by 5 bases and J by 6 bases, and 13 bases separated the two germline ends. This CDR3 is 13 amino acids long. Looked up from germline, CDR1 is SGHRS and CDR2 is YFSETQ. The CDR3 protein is CASSLAPGDTQYF. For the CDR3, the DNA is TGCGCCAGCAGTCTAGCTCCGGGGGATACGCAGTATTTT.

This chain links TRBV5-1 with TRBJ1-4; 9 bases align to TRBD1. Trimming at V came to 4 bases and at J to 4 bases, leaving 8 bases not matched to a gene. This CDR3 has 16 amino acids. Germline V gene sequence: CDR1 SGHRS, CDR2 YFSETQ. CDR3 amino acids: CASSVTGGQSNEKLFF. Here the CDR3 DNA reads TGCGCCAGCAGCGTGACAGGGGGTCAGAGTAATGAAAAACTGTTTTTT. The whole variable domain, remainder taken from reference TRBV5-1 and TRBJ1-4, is KAGVTQTPRYLIKTRGQQVTLSCSPISGHRSVSWYQQTPGQGLQFLFEYFSETQRNKGNFPGRFSGRQFSNSRSEMNVSTLELGDSALYLCASSVTGGQSNEKLFFGSGTQLSVL.

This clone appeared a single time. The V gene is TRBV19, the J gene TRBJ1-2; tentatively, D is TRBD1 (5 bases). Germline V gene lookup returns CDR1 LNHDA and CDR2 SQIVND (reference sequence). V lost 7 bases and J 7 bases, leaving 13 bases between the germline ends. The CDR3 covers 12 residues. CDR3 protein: CASKAGVLGYTF. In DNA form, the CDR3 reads TGTGCCAGTAAGGCGGGGGTTCTTGGCTACACCTTC.

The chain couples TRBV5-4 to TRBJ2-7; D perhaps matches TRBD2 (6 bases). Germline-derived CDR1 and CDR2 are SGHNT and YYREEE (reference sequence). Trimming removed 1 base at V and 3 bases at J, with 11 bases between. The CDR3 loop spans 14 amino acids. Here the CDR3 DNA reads TGTGCCAGCAGCTTGAAGTCGGGGGACTACGAGCAGTACTTC. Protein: CASSLKSGDYEQYF.

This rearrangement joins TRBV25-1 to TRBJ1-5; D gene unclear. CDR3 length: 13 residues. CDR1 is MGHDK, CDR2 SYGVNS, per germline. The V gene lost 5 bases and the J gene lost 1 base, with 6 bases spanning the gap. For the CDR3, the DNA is TGTGCCAGCAGTTCAATAAGCAATCAGCCCCAGCATTTT. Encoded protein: CASSSISNQPQHF. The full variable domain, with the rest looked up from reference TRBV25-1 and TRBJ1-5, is EADIYQTPRYLVIGTGKKITLECSQTMGHDKMYWYQQDPGMELHLIHYSYGVNSTEKGDLSSESTVSRIRTEHFPLTLESARPSHTSQYLCASSSISNQPQHFGDGTRLSIL.

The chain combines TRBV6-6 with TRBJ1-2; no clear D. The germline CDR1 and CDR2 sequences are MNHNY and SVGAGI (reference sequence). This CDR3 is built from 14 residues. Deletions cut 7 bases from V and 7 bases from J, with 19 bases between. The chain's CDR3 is CASIVGGKGSGYTF. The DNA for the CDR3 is TGTGCCAGCATCGTCGGCGGGAAGGGATCTGGCTACACCTTC.

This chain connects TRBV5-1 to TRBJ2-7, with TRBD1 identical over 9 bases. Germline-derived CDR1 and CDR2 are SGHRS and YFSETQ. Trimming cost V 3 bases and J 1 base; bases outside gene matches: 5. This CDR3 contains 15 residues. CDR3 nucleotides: TGCGCCAGCAGCTCCGGGACAGGGAGATCCTACGAGCAGTACTTC. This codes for CASSSGTGRSYEQYF. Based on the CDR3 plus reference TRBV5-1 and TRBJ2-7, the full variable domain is KAGVTQTPRYLIKTRGQQVTLSCSPISGHRSVSWYQQTPGQGLQFLFEYFSETQRNKGNFPGRFSGRQFSNSRSEMNVSTLELGDSALYLCASSSGTGRSYEQYFGPGTRLTVT.

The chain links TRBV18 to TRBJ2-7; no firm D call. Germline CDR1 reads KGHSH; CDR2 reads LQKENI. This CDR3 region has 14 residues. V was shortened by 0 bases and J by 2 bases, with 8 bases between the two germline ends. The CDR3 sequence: CASSPPGITYEQYF. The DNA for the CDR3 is TGTGCCAGCTCACCACCGGGAATTACCTACGAGCAGTACTTC.

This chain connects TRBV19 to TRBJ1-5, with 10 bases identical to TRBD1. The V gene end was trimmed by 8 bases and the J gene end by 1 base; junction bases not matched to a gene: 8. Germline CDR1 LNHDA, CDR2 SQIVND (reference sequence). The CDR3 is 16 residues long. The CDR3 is CASSARQGASNQPQHF. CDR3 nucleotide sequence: TGTGCCAGTTCTGCACGACAGGGGGCGAGCAATCAGCCCCAGCATTTT.